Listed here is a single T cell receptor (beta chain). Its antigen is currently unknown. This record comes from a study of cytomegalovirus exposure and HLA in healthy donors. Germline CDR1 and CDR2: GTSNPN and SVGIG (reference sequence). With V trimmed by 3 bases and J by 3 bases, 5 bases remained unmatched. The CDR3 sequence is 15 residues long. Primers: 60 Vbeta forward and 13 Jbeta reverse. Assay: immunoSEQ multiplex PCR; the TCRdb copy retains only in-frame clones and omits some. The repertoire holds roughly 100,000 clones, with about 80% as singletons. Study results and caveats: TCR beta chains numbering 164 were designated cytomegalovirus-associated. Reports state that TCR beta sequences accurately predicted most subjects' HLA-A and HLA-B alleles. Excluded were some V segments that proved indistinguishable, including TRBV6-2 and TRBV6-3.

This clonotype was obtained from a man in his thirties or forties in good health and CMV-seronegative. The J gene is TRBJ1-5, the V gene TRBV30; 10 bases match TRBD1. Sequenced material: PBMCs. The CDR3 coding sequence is TGTGCCTGGAGCCGGGACAGGGGTTTCAATCAGCCCCAGCATTTT. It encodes CAWSRDRGFNQPQHF.